This entry concerns a single T cell receptor beta chain. Its cognate antigen is unknown. One end of the junction is discordant with germline, which a read error may explain. This sample was taken from a study of response to subunit inactivated influenza vaccine. Whole-study findings and limits: A suggestion made by the authors is that each seasonal influenza vaccination recruits few new T cells.

The length of the CDR3 is 15 residues. In germline, CDR1 is SGHTA, CDR2 FQGTGA. MiXCR was run by TCRdb on the RT-PCR reads, yielding one entry per CDR3 protein. The table has fewer than 700,000 distinct CDR3 sequences, around 13% seen once. The sequence was obtained from a middle-aged man who received an inactivated influenza vaccine. Here the sequenced sample was PBMCs from blood, taken 45 days after vaccination. The chain combines TRBV7-3 with TRBJ1-6; the match to TRBD1 covers 9 bases. For the CDR3, the DNA is TGTGCCAGCAGCCTAACAGGGGGCGCCGATTCACCCCTCCACTTT. It specifies CASSLTGGADSPLHF. Full variable domain (rest looked up from reference TRBV7-3 and TRBJ1-6): GAGVSQTPSNKVTEKGKYVELRCDPISGHTALYWYRQSLGQGPEFLIYFQGTGAADDSGLPNDRFFAVRPEGSVSTLKIQRTERGDSAVYLCASSLTGGADSPLHFGNGTRLTVT.